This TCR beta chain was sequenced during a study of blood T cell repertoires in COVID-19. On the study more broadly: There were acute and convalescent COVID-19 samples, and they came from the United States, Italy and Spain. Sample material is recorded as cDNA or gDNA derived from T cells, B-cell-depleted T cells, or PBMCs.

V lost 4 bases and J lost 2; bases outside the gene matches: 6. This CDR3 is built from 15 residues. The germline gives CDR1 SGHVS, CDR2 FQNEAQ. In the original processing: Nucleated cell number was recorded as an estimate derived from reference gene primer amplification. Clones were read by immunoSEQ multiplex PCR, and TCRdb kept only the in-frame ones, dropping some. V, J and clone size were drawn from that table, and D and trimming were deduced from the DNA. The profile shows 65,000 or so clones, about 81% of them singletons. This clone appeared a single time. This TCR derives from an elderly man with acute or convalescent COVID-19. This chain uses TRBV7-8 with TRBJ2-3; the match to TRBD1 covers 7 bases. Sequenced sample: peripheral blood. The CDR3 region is CASSSWTGITDTQYF. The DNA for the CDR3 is TGTGCCAGCAGCTCCTGGACAGGAATCACAGATACGCAGTATTTT.